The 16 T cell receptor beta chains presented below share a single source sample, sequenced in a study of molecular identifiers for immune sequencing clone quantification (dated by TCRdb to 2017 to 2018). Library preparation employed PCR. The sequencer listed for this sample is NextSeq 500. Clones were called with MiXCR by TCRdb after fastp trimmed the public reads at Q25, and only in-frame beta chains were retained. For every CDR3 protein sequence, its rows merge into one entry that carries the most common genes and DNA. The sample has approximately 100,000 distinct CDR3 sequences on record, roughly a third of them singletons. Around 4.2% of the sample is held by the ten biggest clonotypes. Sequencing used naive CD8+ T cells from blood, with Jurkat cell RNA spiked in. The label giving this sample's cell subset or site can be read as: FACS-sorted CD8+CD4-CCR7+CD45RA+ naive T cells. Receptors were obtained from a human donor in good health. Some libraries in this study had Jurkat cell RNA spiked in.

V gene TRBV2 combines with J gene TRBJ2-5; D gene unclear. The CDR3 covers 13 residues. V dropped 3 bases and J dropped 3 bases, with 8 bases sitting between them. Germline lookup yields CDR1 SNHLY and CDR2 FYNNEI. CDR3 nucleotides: TGTGCCAGCAGTGACAGTAACGAAGAGACCCAGTACTTC. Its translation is CASSDSNEETQYF. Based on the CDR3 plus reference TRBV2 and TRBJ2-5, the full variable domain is EPEVTQTPSHQVTQMGQEVILRCVPISNHLYFYWYRQILGQKVEFLVSFYNNEISEKSEIFDDQFSVERPDGSNFTLKIRSTKLEDSAMYFCASSDSNEETQYFGPGTRLLVL.

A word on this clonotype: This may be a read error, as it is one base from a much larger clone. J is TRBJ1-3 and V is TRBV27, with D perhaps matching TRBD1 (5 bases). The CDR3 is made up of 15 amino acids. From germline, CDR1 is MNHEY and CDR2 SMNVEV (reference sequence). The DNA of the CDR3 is TGTGCCAGCAGTTTATATGCGGGGCCTGGAACCACCATATATTTT. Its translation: CASSLYAGPGTTIYF.

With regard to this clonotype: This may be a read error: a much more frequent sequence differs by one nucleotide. Here the CDR3 DNA reads TGTGCCAGCAGTTTACACGGACTAGCGGAAACCTATAGAGGACCCTACGAGCAGTACTTC. Its protein product is CASSLHGLAETYRGPYEQYF. This chain connects TRBV28 to TRBJ2-7; TRBD2 matches 10 bases. J gave up 2 bases and V 2 bases, and 18 bases lay outside the gene matches. CDR1 is MDHEN, CDR2 SYDVKM, per germline. The CDR3 totals 20 residues.

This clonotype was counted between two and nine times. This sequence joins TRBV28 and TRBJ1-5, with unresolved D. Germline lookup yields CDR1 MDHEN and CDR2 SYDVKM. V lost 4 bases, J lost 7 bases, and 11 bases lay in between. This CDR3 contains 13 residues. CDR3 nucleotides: TGTGCCAGCAGTTCAAGAGATCAACAGCCCCAGCATTTT. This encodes CASSSRDQQPQHF.

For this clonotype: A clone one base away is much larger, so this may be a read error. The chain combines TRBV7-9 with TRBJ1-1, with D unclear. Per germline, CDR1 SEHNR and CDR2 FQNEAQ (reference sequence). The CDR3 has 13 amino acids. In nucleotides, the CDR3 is TGTGCCAGCAGCTTCCCCAGTAACACTGAAGCTGTCTTT. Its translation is CASSFPSNTEAVF.

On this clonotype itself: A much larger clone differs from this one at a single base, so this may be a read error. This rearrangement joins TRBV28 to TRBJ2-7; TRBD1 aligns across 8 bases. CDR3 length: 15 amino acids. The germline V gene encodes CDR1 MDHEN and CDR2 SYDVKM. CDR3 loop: CACSLPLGQAYEQYF. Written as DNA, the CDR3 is TGTGCCTGCAGTTTGCCCCTGGGACAGGCCTACGAGCAGTACTTC. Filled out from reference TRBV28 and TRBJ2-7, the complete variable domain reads DVKVTQSSRYLVKRTGEKVFLECVQDMDHENMFWYRQDPGLGLRLIYFSYDVKMKEKGDIPEGYSVSREKKERFSLILESASTNQTSMYLCACSLPLGQAYEQYFGPGTRLTVT.

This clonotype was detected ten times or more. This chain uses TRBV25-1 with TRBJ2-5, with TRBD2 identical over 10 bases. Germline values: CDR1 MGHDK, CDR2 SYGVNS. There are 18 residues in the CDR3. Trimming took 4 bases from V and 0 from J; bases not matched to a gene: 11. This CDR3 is CASSALGTSVTYQETQYF. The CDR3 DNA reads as TGTGCCAGCAGTGCCTTAGGGACTAGCGTGACGTACCAAGAGACCCAGTACTTC. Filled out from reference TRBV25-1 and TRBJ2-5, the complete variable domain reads EADIYQTPRYLVIGTGKKITLECSQTMGHDKMYWYQQDPGMELHLIHYSYGVNSTEKGDLSSESTVSRIRTEHFPLTLESARPSHTSQYLCASSALGTSVTYQETQYFGPGTRLLVL.

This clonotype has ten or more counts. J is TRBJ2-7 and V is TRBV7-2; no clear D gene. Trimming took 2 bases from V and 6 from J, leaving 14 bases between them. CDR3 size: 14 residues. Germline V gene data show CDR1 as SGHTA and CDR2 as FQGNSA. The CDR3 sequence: CASSLIGLTREQYF. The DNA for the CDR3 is TGTGCCAGCAGCTTAATCGGTCTAACGCGCGAGCAGTACTTC.

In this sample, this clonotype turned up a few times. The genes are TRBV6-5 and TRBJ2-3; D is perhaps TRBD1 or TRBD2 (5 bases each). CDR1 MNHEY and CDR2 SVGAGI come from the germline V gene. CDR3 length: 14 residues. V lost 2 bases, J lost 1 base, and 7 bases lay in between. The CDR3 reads CASSYVGGTDTQYF. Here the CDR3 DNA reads TGTGCCAGCAGTTACGTGGGGGGCACAGATACGCAGTATTTT.

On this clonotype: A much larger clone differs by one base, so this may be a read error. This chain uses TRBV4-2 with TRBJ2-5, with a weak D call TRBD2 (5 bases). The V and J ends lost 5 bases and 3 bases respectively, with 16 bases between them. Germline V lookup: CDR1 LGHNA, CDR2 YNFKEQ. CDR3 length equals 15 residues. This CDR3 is CASSEFIGSKETQYF. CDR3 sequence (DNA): TGTGCCAGCAGCGAGTTTATAGGGAGTAAAGAGACCCAGTACTTC.

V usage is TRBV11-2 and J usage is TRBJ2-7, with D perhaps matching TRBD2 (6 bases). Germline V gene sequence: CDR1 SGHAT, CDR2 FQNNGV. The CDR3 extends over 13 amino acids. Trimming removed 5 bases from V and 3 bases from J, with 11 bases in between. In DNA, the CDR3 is TGTGCCAGCAGCGGAGGGGCACTCTACGAGCAGTACTTC. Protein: CASSGGALYEQYF.

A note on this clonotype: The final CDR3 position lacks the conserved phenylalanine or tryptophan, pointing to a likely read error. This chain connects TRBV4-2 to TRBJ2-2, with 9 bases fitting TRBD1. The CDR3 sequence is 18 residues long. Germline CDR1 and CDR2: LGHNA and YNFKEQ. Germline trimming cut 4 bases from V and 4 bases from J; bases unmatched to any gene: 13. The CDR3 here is CASSPPRGRGQGTGELFL. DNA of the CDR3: TGTGCCAGCAGCCCCCCTCGTGGCCGGGGACAGGGCACCGGGGAGCTGTTTCTT.

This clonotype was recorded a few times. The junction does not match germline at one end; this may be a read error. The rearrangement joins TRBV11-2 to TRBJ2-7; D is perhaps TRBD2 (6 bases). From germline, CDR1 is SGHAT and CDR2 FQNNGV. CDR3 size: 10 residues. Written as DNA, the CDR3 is TGTGCCAGCAGCACGGGAGCAGTTTTATTC. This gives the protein CASSTGAVLF.

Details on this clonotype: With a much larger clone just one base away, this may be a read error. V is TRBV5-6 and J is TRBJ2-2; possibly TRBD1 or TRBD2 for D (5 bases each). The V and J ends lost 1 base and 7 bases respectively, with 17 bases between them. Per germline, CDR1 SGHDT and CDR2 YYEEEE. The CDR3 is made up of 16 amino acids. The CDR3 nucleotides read TGTGCCAGCAGCTTGTATGGGGGAGTACTCATCGGGGAGCTGTTTTTT. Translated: CASSLYGGVLIGELFF.

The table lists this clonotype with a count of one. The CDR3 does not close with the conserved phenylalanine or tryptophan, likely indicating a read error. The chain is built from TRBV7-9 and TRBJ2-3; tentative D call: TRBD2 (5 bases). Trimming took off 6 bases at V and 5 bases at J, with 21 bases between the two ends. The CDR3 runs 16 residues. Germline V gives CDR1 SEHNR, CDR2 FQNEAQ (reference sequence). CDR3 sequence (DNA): TGTGCCAGCAGGAAAACGTACGGGGAGTTCGGAGATACGCAGTATCTT. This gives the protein CASRKTYGEFGDTQYL.

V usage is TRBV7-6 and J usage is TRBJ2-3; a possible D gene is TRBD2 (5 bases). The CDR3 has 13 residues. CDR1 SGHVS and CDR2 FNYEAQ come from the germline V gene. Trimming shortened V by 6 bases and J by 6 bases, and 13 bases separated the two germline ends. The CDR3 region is CASRSGPGDTQYF. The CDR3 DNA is TGTGCCAGCAGGTCGGGCCCGGGGGATACGCAGTATTTT.